Listed here are 3 T cell receptor beta chains from one sample, sequenced in a study of response to subunit inactivated influenza vaccine. TCRdb reprocessed the RT-PCR reads with MiXCR, giving one entry per CDR3 protein. The data contain roughly 700,000 distinct CDR3 sequences, more than 11% of them singletons. The material was PBMCs from blood, obtained roughly 2 weeks before vaccination. Receptors were obtained from a man aged 45-65 years who received an inactivated influenza vaccine.

This clonotype was observed a handful of times. The chain joins TRBV25-1 to TRBJ2-7; D gene ambiguous. The CDR3 runs to 15 residues. Deletions cut 3 bases from V and 3 bases from J, with 15 bases between. Germline CDR1 reads MGHDK; CDR2 reads SYGVNS. The CDR3: CASSDTRTASYEQYF. For the CDR3, the DNA is TGTGCCAGCAGTGACACCCGGACCGCAAGCTACGAGCAGTACTTC.

This clonotype was picked up a small number of times. This chain joins TRBV6-5 and TRBJ1-6; no reliable D call. The CDR3 has 16 amino acids. Trimming removed 0 bases at V and 9 bases at J, with 15 bases between. The germline CDR1 and CDR2 sequences are MNHEY and SVGAGI. The CDR3 is CASSYSGRPRVSPLHF. CDR3 sequence (DNA): TGTGCCAGCAGTTACTCGGGCAGGCCGAGAGTTTCACCCCTCCACTTT.

In its sample, this clonotype was seen many times. This chain links TRBV2 with TRBJ2-1; 8 positions match TRBD2. Trimming at V came to 9 bases and at J to 2 bases, leaving 9 bases not matched to a gene. The CDR3 runs to 15 residues. CDR1 and CDR2 (germline): SNHLY, FYNNEI. The CDR3 region is CARASGRGAYNEQFF. The CDR3 DNA follows: TGTGCCAGGGCCAGCGGGAGAGGGGCCTACAATGAGCAGTTCTTC.